The 30 T cell receptor beta chains presented below share a single source sample, sequenced in a study of blood T cell repertoires in COVID-19 (dated by TCRdb to the early 2020s). Libraries were built with the immunoSEQ multiplex PCR assay. What TCRdb holds here is the immuneACCESS table cut down to in-frame rearrangements. Part of the clones is not present; checked against another copy, under half of the missing clones reflect an unresolved V gene, and the others are unexplained. Across this sample there are 270,000 or so clones, with roughly 85% seen only once. The top ten hold under 3.5% of the sample. The specimen sequenced was peripheral blood. The receptors were gathered from a woman aged 25 to 39 with active or convalescent COVID-19.

This chain joins TRBV6-5 and TRBJ1-5; 7 bases align to TRBD1. The CDR3 is 15 amino acids. V was clipped by 5 bases and J by 15 bases; unmatched bases: 19. In germline, CDR1 is MNHEY, CDR2 SVGAGI. For the CDR3, the DNA is TGTGCCAGCAGTCCAAGGCCCGGGCAGGGGGGCTATGGGCATTTT. It codes for CASSPRPGQGGYGHF.

This clone was picked up one time. The CDR3 is CSVVGTQGVDTGELFF. The CDR3 DNA is TGCAGCGTTGTAGGGACCCAGGGGGTGGACACCGGGGAGCTGTTTTTT. The V call is TRBV29-1, the J call TRBJ2-2; 7 nucleotides agree with TRBD1. Germline-derived CDR1 and CDR2 are SQVTM and ANQGSEA. The length of the CDR3 is 16 residues. Unmatched junction bases numbered 11, after V lost 4 bases and J lost 3 bases.

This clone came up once. The rearrangement links TRBV25-1 to TRBJ2-3; no reliable D call. The germline V gene encodes CDR1 MGHDK and CDR2 SYGVNS. The CDR3 runs 13 residues. V dropped 5 bases and J dropped 1 base, with 7 bases sitting between them. The CDR3 DNA is TGTGCCAGCAGTTCCGTAGGCACAGATACGCAGTATTTT. It specifies CASSSVGTDTQYF.

The chain joins TRBV10-3 to TRBJ2-1, with 13 bases aligning to TRBD2. This CDR3 comprises 14 residues. Germline CDR1 is ENHRY and CDR2 is SYGVKD. Losses at the gene ends were 10 bases for V and 7 bases for J; bases not matched to a gene: 7. This CDR3 is CATMTSGGPNEQFF. The CDR3 DNA sequence: TGTGCCACGATGACTAGCGGGGGGCCTAATGAGCAGTTCTTC.

This clone was counted once. The chain is built from TRBV6-5 and TRBJ2-1; 7 bases match TRBD2. The CDR3 is made up of 15 amino acids. J gave up 5 bases and V 5 bases, and 9 bases lay outside the gene matches. Germline V CDR1 and CDR2: MNHEY, SVGAGI. In nucleotides, the CDR3 is TGTGCCAGCAGTCTGAGGGAGGGCTACCACAATGAGCAGTTCTTC. Protein sequence: CASSLREGYHNEQFF.

The V and J genes are TRBV6-2 or TRBV6-3 and TRBJ1-1; D is uncertain. There are 13 residues in the CDR3. Germline V gives CDR1 MNHEY, CDR2 SVGEGT. Trimming removed 6 bases at V and 1 base at J, with 9 bases between. The DNA for the CDR3 is TGTGCCAGCAGCGACTGGCAGAACACTGAAGCTTTCTTT. Encoded protein: CASSDWQNTEAFF.

V and J are TRBV5-1 and TRBJ1-1; 11 nucleotides line up with TRBD1. The J segment lost 2 bases and the V segment lost 4 bases, leaving 4 bases of the junction unmatched. The CDR3 totals 15 residues. Per the germline V gene, CDR1 is SGHRS and CDR2 is YFSETQ. The CDR3 DNA reads TGCGCCAGCAGCACATGGACAGGGGGCAACACTGAAGCTTTCTTT. It specifies CASSTWTGGNTEAFF. Full variable domain (rest looked up from reference TRBV5-1 and TRBJ1-1): KAGVTQTPRYLIKTRGQQVTLSCSPISGHRSVSWYQQTPGQGLQFLFEYFSETQRNKGNFPGRFSGRQFSNSRSEMNVSTLELGDSALYLCASSTWTGGNTEAFFGQGTRLTVV.

CDR3 nucleotides: TGTGCCACCAGCGGGACTAGCGGGGGATCTAGCACAGATACGCAGTATTTT. Amino acids: CATSGTSGGSSTDTQYF. The chain links TRBV24-1 to TRBJ2-3, with 14 bases lining up with TRBD2. Germline CDR1 KGHDR, CDR2 SFDVKD. With 7 bases clipped from V and 0 bases from J, the junction kept 5 bases outside the gene matches. The CDR3 has 17 residues.

The CDR3 DNA follows: TGTGCCAGCTCACCGCTAGCGGGGGTTAACTACAATGAGCAGTTCTTC. Encoded protein: CASSPLAGVNYNEQFF. The chain joins TRBV18 to TRBJ2-1, with 10 bases matching TRBD2. The CDR3 extends over 16 amino acids. The germline gives CDR1 KGHSH, CDR2 LQKENI. V lost 3 bases, J lost 3 bases, and 5 bases stayed unmatched.

CDR3 residues: CASSHGQAAQYF. In nucleotides, the CDR3 is TGTGCCAGCTCACACGGACAGGCCGCGCAGTATTTT. The chain combines TRBV18 with TRBJ2-3; TRBD1 matches 7 bases. Germline V lookup: CDR1 KGHSH, CDR2 LQKENI. This CDR3 contains 12 residues. J gave up 10 bases and V 4 bases, and 5 bases lay outside the gene matches.

The genes are TRBV5-1 and TRBJ2-2; D is perhaps TRBD1 (6 bases). V was trimmed by 4 bases and J by 0 bases, leaving 10 bases between them. The CDR3 has 15 amino acids. Germline lookup yields CDR1 SGHRS and CDR2 YFSETQ. The CDR3: CASSPRQANTGELFF. The CDR3 coding sequence is TGCGCCAGCAGCCCCAGACAGGCGAACACCGGGGAGCTGTTTTTT.

About this clone itself: The sample carries other DNA sequences with the same CDR3. The gene calls are TRBV6-5 and TRBJ1-3; D unresolved. The CDR3 extends over 14 amino acids. The germline V and J ends were trimmed by 0 bases and 0 bases, with 3 bases remaining between them. Germline V lookup: CDR1 MNHEY, CDR2 SVGAGI. The CDR3: CASSYSSSGNTIYF. Here the CDR3 DNA reads TGTGCCAGCAGTTACTCTAGCTCTGGAAACACCATATATTTT.

The CDR3 spells CSASGGGGTEAFF. In nucleotides, the CDR3 is TGCAGTGCTAGTGGAGGGGGTGGCACTGAAGCTTTCTTT. The chain uses TRBV20-1 and TRBJ1-1, with D maybe TRBD1 (6 bases). Germline V gene sequence: CDR1 DFQATT, CDR2 SNEGSKA (reference sequence). This CDR3 has 13 amino acids. Trimming pared 3 bases from V and 4 bases from J, leaving 12 bases between.

The chain links TRBV5-1 to TRBJ2-7; possibly TRBD1 for D (6 bases). The length of the CDR3 is 15 residues. Germline V gives CDR1 SGHRS, CDR2 YFSETQ. Trimming took off 2 bases at V and 4 bases at J, with 16 bases between the two ends. The CDR3 sequence: CASSFTGSDRYEQYF. CDR3 DNA: TGCGCCAGCAGCTTTACAGGGTCCGATAGGTACGAGCAGTACTTC.

Comments on this clone: The same CDR3 is also encoded by other DNA sequences in this sample. The chain recombines TRBV5-5 with TRBJ2-5, with a tentative D call TRBD1 (5 bases). The CDR3 loop spans 14 amino acids. The germline V gene encodes CDR1 SGHKS and CDR2 YYEKEE (reference sequence). V was clipped by 1 base and J by 1 base, with 8 bases between them. CDR3 loop: CASSLRGLQETQYF. DNA of the CDR3: TGTGCCAGCAGCTTGAGGGGTCTCCAAGAGACCCAGTACTTC.

The rearrangement links TRBV7-9 to TRBJ1-6, with 7 bases matching TRBD1. Germline V gene sequence: CDR1 SEHNR, CDR2 FQNEAQ (reference sequence). V shed 4 bases, J shed 9 bases, and the junction held 12 bases outside the gene matches. CDR3 length: 16 amino acids. CDR3 sequence (DNA): TGTGCCAGCAGCTCGGGCGGAGGGACAGTGGCTTCACCCCTCCACTTT. This translates into CASSSGGGTVASPLHF.

This sequence joins TRBV28 and TRBJ2-7; no definite D call. Deletions cut 5 bases from V and 4 bases from J, with 18 bases between. This CDR3 has 15 residues. Germline loops: CDR1 MDHEN, CDR2 SYDVKM. The CDR3 here is CASSPRSGWQYEQYF. CDR3 DNA: TGTGCCAGCAGTCCGCGTTCCGGGTGGCAATACGAGCAGTACTTC.

Notes on this clone: This may come from a read error, since a much larger clone is one base off. The rearrangement joins TRBV5-4 to TRBJ2-5; 10 bases are shared with TRBD2. This CDR3 has 14 residues. CDR1 SGHNT and CDR2 YYREEE come from the germline V gene (reference sequence). Losses at the gene ends were 4 bases for V and 3 bases for J; bases not matched to a gene: 3. The DNA for the CDR3 is TGTGCCAGCAGCCAAGGACTAGCGGAAGAGACCCAGTACTTC. Translation: CASSQGLAEETQYF. The variable domain in full, with the rest retrieved from reference TRBV5-4 and TRBJ2-5, is ETGVTQSPTHLIKTRGQQVTLRCSSQSGHNTVSWYQQALGQGPQFIFQYYREEENGRGNFPPRFSGLQFPNYSSELNVNALELDDSALYLCASSQGLAEETQYFGPGTRLLVL.

This chain uses TRBV18 with TRBJ1-5, with D unclear. The CDR3 loop spans 12 amino acids. Germline CDR1 and CDR2: KGHSH and LQKENI. Trimming pared 5 bases from V and 4 bases from J, leaving 6 bases between. The CDR3 DNA is TGTGCCAGCTCAACGGGAAATCAGCCCCAGCATTTT. It translates to CASSTGNQPQHF.

The rearrangement links TRBV5-1 to TRBJ1-2; no definite D call. Trimming left V 3 bases short and J 5 bases short, with 17 bases between. The CDR3 sequence is 15 residues long. Germline CDR1 is SGHRS and CDR2 is YFSETQ. CDR3 sequence: CASSSSPVARYGYTF. The CDR3 DNA reads as TGCGCCAGCAGCTCCTCTCCGGTAGCTCGATATGGCTACACCTTC.

V usage is TRBV29-1 and J usage is TRBJ1-1; 7 nucleotides align to TRBD1. CDR3 length: 14 residues. The germline V gene has CDR1 SQVTM and CDR2 ANQGSEA. Trimming took 6 bases from V and 0 from J; bases not matched to a gene: 7. The DNA of the CDR3 is TGCAGCGTCGGCGGGACAGTCATGAACACTGAAGCTTTCTTT. Amino acids: CSVGGTVMNTEAFF. The whole variable domain, remainder taken from reference TRBV29-1 and TRBJ1-1, is SAVISQKPSRDICQRGTSLTIQCQVDSQVTMMFWYRQQPGQSLTLIATANQGSEATYESGFVIDKFPISRPNLTFSTLTVSNMSPEDSSIYLCSVGGTVMNTEAFFGQGTRLTVV.

The chain is built from TRBV7-3 and TRBJ2-3, with unresolved D. The length of the CDR3 is 13 residues. The V gene lost 2 bases and the J gene lost 9 bases, with 12 bases spanning the gap. CDR1 SGHTA and CDR2 FQGTGA come from the germline V gene. CDR3 region: CASSLVTRRTQYF. For the CDR3, the DNA is TGTGCCAGCAGCTTAGTGACCCGGAGAACGCAGTATTTT. The full variable domain, with the rest looked up from reference TRBV7-3 and TRBJ2-3, is GAGVSQTPSNKVTEKGKYVELRCDPISGHTALYWYRQSLGQGPEFLIYFQGTGAADDSGLPNDRFFAVRPEGSVSTLKIQRTERGDSAVYLCASSLVTRRTQYFGPGTRLTVL.

This chain links TRBV7-9 with TRBJ1-5; TRBD1 matches at 7 bases. V trimming: 4 bases; J trimming: 4 bases; junction bases outside the gene matches: 4. CDR3 size: 14 residues. Germline CDR1 reads SEHNR; CDR2 reads FQNEAQ (reference sequence). The CDR3 DNA reads as TGTGCCAGCAGCTCCCGGGACAGTAATCAGCCCCAGCATTTT. This gives the protein CASSSRDSNQPQHF.

V and J are TRBV10-3 and TRBJ1-6, with D uncertain. The V end was cut by 6 bases, the J end by 6 bases, with 9 bases between. The CDR3 consists of 13 residues. Germline V lookup: CDR1 ENHRY, CDR2 SYGVKD. CDR3 DNA: TGTGCCATCAGGGGTCAGGTTAATTCACCCCTCCACTTT. Its translation is CAIRGQVNSPLHF.

The V gene is TRBV30, the J gene TRBJ2-3, with a weak D call TRBD1 (5 bases). Trimming left V 0 bases short and J 4 bases short, with 11 bases between. The CDR3 is 14 residues long. Germline lookup yields CDR1 GTSNPN and CDR2 SVGIG (reference sequence). The CDR3 DNA is TGTGCCTGGAGTGTAGGGGCCGCCTCAGATACGCAGTATTTT. The encoded protein is CAWSVGAASDTQYF. The complete variable domain, with remaining parts taken from reference TRBV30 and TRBJ2-3, reads SQTIHQWPATLVQPVGSPLSLECTVEGTSNPNLYWYRQAAGRGLQLLFYSVGIGQISSEVPQNLSASRPQDRQFILSSKKLLLSDSGFYLCAWSVGAASDTQYFGPGTRLTVL.

V gene TRBV7-2 combines with J gene TRBJ1-5; TRBD1 agrees at 8 bases. CDR1 SGHTA and CDR2 FQGNSA come from the germline V gene. The CDR3 has 14 residues. V trimming: 4 bases; J trimming: 5 bases; junction bases outside the gene matches: 4. As DNA, the CDR3 is TGTGCCAGCAGCTCGGGACAGGTCCATCAGCCCCAGCATTTT. It is translated as CASSSGQVHQPQHF.

This chain joins TRBV20-1 and TRBJ2-1; no clear D. The germline CDR1 and CDR2 sequences are DFQATT and SNEGSKA (reference sequence). The CDR3 consists of 11 residues. This CDR3 reads CSADEANEQFF. The CDR3 DNA follows: TGCAGCGCCGACGAGGCCAATGAGCAGTTCTTC.

This chain links TRBV9 with TRBJ2-7; 9 bases line up with TRBD2. The V gene end was trimmed by 0 bases and the J gene end by 4 bases; junction bases not matched to a gene: 5. From germline, CDR1 is SGDLS and CDR2 YYNGEE. The CDR3 is 15 amino acids. DNA for the CDR3: TGTGCCAGCAGCGTAGGCGGGGGGGGAACATACGAGCAGTACTTC. Translation: CASSVGGGGTYEQYF.

The rearrangement uses TRBV13 and TRBJ2-2, with 12 bases lining up with TRBD2. The V and J ends lost 4 bases and 6 bases, in that order; junction bases with no gene match: 6. This CDR3 is 16 amino acids long. Per germline, CDR1 PRHDT and CDR2 FYEKMQ (reference sequence). In DNA form, the CDR3 reads TGTGCCAGCAGCTATCCTAGCGGGGGGGCCTCCGGGGAGCTGTTTTTT. Its protein is CASSYPSGGASGELFF.

V gene TRBV5-6 combines with J gene TRBJ1-2, with TRBD1 matching 7 bases. The CDR3 length is 15 residues. V gave up 0 bases and J gave up 4 bases; unmatched junction bases: 6. Germline V lookup: CDR1 SGHDT, CDR2 YYEEEE. The CDR3 DNA reads TGTGCCAGCAGCTTGGGGCCAGGGGGTATCTATGGCTACACCTTC. Its protein is CASSLGPGGIYGYTF.